This T cell receptor beta chain is from a study of healthy donors' naive CD4 and CD8 T cells (dated by TCRdb to about 2015). Notes on the research overall: Donors were chosen to span three age groups (20-25, 40-50 and 60-70 years, about 6 each), with mean age roughly 45 and half female. Donors were HLA-typed by sequencing at HLA-A, -B, -C, -DRB1, -DQB1 and -DPB1 using the SBTexcellerator protocol, an ABI3130xl analyzer and SBTengine software. For TCR alpha, a new primer set was designed to cover all functional IMGT alpha gene variants, and the remainder of the protocol was kept the same as the beta-chain workflow. Peripheral blood mononuclear cells were collected from 20 or so healthy, unrelated individuals. The study sequenced rearranged TCR alpha and beta chains from naive CD4+ and CD8+ T cells to test how TCR variation relates to lineage commitment. Summary of the overall study and its limitations: In both chains, CD4+ lineage was associated with a positively charged CDR3, and CD8+ lineage was associated with a negatively charged CDR3. Because the alpha and beta chains were sequenced in bulk, pairing them was not possible, and so effects of the combined chains went unevaluated. Possible repertoire bias from homeostatic proliferation of naive T cells was not directly addressed. Reportedly, most V and J gene segments showed bias between naive CD4+ and CD8+ cells, and this bias held consistently across donors regardless of HLA genotype. V genes, J genes and CDR3 charge together appeared to explain about 14% of CD4/CD8 propensity variance, in a largely additive manner.

Cells with a CD4+CD8-CD45RO-CD45RA+ profile were isolated by FACS and defined as naive CD4+ T cells, and those with a CD8+CD4-CD45RA+CD27bright profile were defined as naive CD8+ T cells. The antibodies used for sorting targeted CD4 (RPA-T4), CD8 (SK1), CD27 (O323), CD45RA (HI100) and CD45RO (UCHL1). The sequencer listed for this sample is 454 GS FLX Titanium. A previously published linear amplification protocol was used to construct TCR libraries from around 0.45 ug of total RNA. The sequencing itself ran on the Roche/454 Genome Sequencer using Titanium chemistry. Per the original workflow: A total of some 84,000 rearranged TCR alpha transcripts were sequenced from four or five of the healthy donors. Duplicate transcripts were removed, and unique TCR clonotypes were defined by the CDR3 junction according to IMGT nomenclature. In R 2.13.0, logistic regression modeled CD4 versus CD8 status on V and J genes, adjusting for donor effects, with Bonferroni correction for multiple testing. The public reads were run again by TCRdb, first through fastp at Q25 and then through MiXCR, and only productive beta chains were kept. Entries that share a CDR3 protein sequence are merged under the most common genes and DNA. Clone size and V and J calls follow TCRdb, not the original study. This sample lists some 190,000 distinct CDR3 sequences; about 76% were detected once. Less than 2.5% of the sample is held by the ten biggest clonotypes.

This clonotype appeared a few times. No cognate antigen has been identified for it. Base qualities are not provided; no much larger clone lies one nucleotide away. V is pared back by 6 bases and J by 7 bases, with 19 bases lying between the germline termini. Including cysteine and phenylalanine, the CDR3 has 14 amino acids. CDR3 DNA is the only sequence kept; it has 42 bases, read in frame from the first base. Sample: naive CD4+ and CD8+ T cells sorted from blood, pooled from several donors. The cell subset or site label, as the study defines it: FACS-sorted naive CD4+ (CD45RO-CD45RA+) and naive CD8+ (CD45RA+CD27bright) T cells. The V and J genes are TRBV12-3 or TRBV12-4 and TRBJ2-7, and TRBD2 may be the D gene, going by 7 matching bases. The clonotype originates from a pool of human donors in good health; the sample pools cells from several healthy donors. Read as DNA, the sequence is TGTGCCAGCAGGTTGAGGGGGGGATCTGAAGAGCAGTACTTC. This yields the protein CASRLRGGSEEQYF.